These T cell receptor beta chains were read from a single sample in a study of shared clonotypes between healthy human individuals. Generated by immunoSEQ multiplex PCR, the TCRdb table keeps only in-frame clones and is missing some. The table has some 600,000 clones, 90% to 97% seen once. The sequencing input was naive CD8+ T cells sorted from blood. These TCRs come from a woman in her twenties or thirties in good health. CDR3s include the opening cysteine and the closing phenylalanine or tryptophan. The D gene is left open where the match is weak.

d_call: TRBD2
j_call: TRBJ2-5
v_call: TRBV6-1
cdr3_aa: CASSPWTSGKETQYF

d_call: TRBD1
j_call: TRBJ1-1
v_call: TRBV19
cdr3_aa: CASSTIDRGSNTEAFF

d_call: TRBD2
j_call: TRBJ2-1
v_call: TRBV28
cdr3_aa: CASSSEREALNNEQFF

d_call: TRBD1
j_call: TRBJ1-5
v_call: TRBV30
cdr3_aa: CAWSGGQFSQPQHF

d_call: -
j_call: TRBJ2-7
v_call: TRBV5-6
cdr3_aa: CASSLVGLNYEQYF

d_call: TRBD2
j_call: TRBJ2-7
v_call: TRBV28
cdr3_aa: CASSLGGTSVNEQYF

d_call: -
j_call: TRBJ1-4
v_call: TRBV9
cdr3_aa: CASSTDRAPGEKLFF

d_call: -
j_call: TRBJ2-1
v_call: TRBV27
cdr3_aa: CASSFTGTSYNEQFF

d_call: -
j_call: TRBJ2-5
v_call: TRBV27
cdr3_aa: CASSSLAGYQETQYF

d_call: TRBD1
j_call: TRBJ1-2
v_call: TRBV5-6
cdr3_aa: CASSLARGHGYTF

d_call: -
j_call: TRBJ1-2
v_call: TRBV28
cdr3_aa: CASTDGGLEGYTF

d_call: -
j_call: TRBJ1-3
v_call: TRBV27
cdr3_aa: CASSPHAGTGNTIYF

d_call: -
j_call: TRBJ1-2
v_call: TRBV28
cdr3_aa: CASSLGAADYTF

d_call: TRBD2
j_call: TRBJ2-7
v_call: TRBV2
cdr3_aa: CASSGGREYEQYF

d_call: TRBD1
j_call: TRBJ1-1
v_call: TRBV5-1
cdr3_aa: CASSLQGRTEAFF

d_call: -
j_call: TRBJ1-2
v_call: TRBV5-1
cdr3_aa: CASSPGTWGYTF

d_call: -
j_call: TRBJ1-1
v_call: TRBV4-2
cdr3_aa: CASSQEAVNTEAFF

d_call: -
j_call: TRBJ2-7
v_call: TRBV13
cdr3_aa: CASSLVRGEQYF

d_call: -
j_call: TRBJ1-1
v_call: TRBV14
cdr3_aa: CASSQVRGHTEAFF

d_call: -
j_call: -
v_call: TRBV2
cdr3_aa: CASSDFFKVYEQYF

d_call: -
j_call: TRBJ1-1
v_call: TRBV28
cdr3_aa: CASSLFARGNTEAFF

d_call: TRBD1
j_call: TRBJ2-7
v_call: TRBV23-1
cdr3_aa: CASSQFGTGQYF

d_call: -
j_call: TRBJ2-5
v_call: TRBV5-4
cdr3_aa: CASSLEAAETQYF

d_call: -
j_call: TRBJ1-1
v_call: TRBV4-1
cdr3_aa: CASSQAIWAEAFF

d_call: -
j_call: TRBJ2-1
v_call: TRBV6-4
cdr3_aa: CASSNNRDSNEQFF

d_call: TRBD1
j_call: TRBJ2-7
v_call: TRBV5-8
cdr3_aa: CASSLVGQTSYEQYF

d_call: TRBD1
j_call: TRBJ2-1
v_call: TRBV9
cdr3_aa: CASSGRDRGGNEQFF

d_call: TRBD2
j_call: TRBJ2-7
v_call: TRBV5-1
cdr3_aa: CASSLEGLAGVSYEQYF

d_call: TRBD1
j_call: TRBJ1-2
v_call: TRBV7-9
cdr3_aa: CASSNTGTGREGRGYTF

d_call: TRBD2
j_call: TRBJ2-7
v_call: TRBV9
cdr3_aa: CASSPAGGGPSSYEQYF